This TCR beta chain originates from a study of cytomegalovirus exposure and HLA in healthy donors. Overall study: The same platform was used for the 90 to 150 validation repertoires as for the approximately 730 first-cohort repertoires, as reported in a later analysis.

From the roughly 120-subject validation cohort, which was separate from the roughly 710-subject first cohort, the donors were drawn. Assay used: immunoSEQ multiplex PCR; TCRdb lists only in-frame clones, some missing. Among tens of thousands of clones listed, over 85% were seen once. As for this clone: Its matching antigen is unknown.

Overall study results and limits: In vitro data verified a few CMV-associated chains as specific for CMV antigens. The authors enumerated over 150 TCR beta chains as linked to cytomegalovirus.

Germline CDR1 reads MGHRA; CDR2 reads YSYEKL. The V gene lost 11 bases and the J gene lost 2 bases, with 12 bases spanning the gap. The CDR3 is 12 amino acids. The receptor was derived from a man in his late teens or twenties in good health and CMV-seronegative. This sequence joins TRBV4-1 and TRBJ1-2, with D perhaps TRBD1 (5 bases). The specimen was PBMCs. The CDR3 region has the DNA TGCGCCGCGGGACGGGGAAACTATGGCTACACCTTC. Amino acids: CAAGRGNYGYTF.